This TCR beta chain was observed in a study of identical twins. Template switching added a universal primer site, and cDNA bore unique molecular identifiers. TCRdb independently ran MiXCR on the 5' RACE reads; one entry per CDR3 protein. The sample lists some 270,000 distinct CDR3 sequences; about 8.3% were seen once. This clonotype has only a few counts. This sample was shared with a second study, whose subject was yellow fever vaccine responses in identical twins.

Sample: CD8+ T cells sorted from blood. This receptor was identified in a woman under 30 in good health.

The CDR3 bases are TGCGCCAGCAGCCAAGATACGGATGAGCAGTTCTTC. Protein: CASSQDTDEQFF. V and J are TRBV4-1 and TRBJ2-1; D not certain. The CDR3 sequence is 12 residues long. Germline values: CDR1 MGHRA, CDR2 YSYEKL. V was pared by 0 bases and J by 8 bases, with 5 bases between.